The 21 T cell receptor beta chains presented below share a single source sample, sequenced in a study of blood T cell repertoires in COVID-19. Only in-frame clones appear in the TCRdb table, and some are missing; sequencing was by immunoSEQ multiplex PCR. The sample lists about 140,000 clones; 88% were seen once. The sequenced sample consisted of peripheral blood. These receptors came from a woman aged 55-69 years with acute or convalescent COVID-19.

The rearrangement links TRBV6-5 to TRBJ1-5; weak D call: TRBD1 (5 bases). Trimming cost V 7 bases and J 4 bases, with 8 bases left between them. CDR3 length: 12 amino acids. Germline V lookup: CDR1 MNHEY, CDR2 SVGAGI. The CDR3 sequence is CASKSGNQPQHF. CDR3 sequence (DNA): TGTGCCAGCAAATCAGGGAATCAGCCCCAGCATTTT.

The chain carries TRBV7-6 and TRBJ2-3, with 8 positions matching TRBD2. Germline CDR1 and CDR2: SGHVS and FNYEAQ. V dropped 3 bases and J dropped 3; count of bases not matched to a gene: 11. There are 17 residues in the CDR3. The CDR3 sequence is CASSFEAAGTSTDTQYF. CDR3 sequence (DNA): TGTGCCAGCAGCTTCGAGGCGGCCGGGACTAGTACAGATACGCAGTATTTT.

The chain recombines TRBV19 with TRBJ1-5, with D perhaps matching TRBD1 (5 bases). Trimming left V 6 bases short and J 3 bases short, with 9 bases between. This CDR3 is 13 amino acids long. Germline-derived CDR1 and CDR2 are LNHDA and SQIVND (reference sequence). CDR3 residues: CASRDSANQPQHF. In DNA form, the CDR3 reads TGTGCCAGTAGAGACAGTGCCAATCAGCCCCAGCATTTT.

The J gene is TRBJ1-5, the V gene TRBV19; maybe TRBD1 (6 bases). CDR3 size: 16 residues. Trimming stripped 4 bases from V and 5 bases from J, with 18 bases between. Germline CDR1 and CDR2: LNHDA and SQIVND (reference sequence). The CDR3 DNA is TGTGCCAGTAGTAGTCTCAACAGGGCGGCCTATCAGCCCCAGCATTTT. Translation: CASSSLNRAAYQPQHF.

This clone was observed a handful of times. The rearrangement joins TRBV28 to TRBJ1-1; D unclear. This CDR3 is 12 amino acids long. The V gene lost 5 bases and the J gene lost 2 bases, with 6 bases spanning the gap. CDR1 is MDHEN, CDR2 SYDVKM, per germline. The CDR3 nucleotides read TGTGCCAGCAGTCAGGTAAACACTGAAGCTTTCTTT. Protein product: CASSQVNTEAFF.

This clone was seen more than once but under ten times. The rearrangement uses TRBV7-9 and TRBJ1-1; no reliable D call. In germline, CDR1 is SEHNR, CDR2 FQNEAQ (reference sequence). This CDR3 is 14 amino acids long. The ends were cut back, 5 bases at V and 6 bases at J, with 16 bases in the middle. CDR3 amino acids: CASSKFSDSAEAFF. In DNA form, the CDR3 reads TGTGCCAGCAGCAAGTTCTCGGACTCGGCTGAAGCTTTCTTT.

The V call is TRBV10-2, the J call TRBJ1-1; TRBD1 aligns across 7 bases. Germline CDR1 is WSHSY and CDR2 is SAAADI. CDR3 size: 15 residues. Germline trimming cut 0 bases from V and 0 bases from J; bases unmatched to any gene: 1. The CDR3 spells CASSESTGLNTEAFF. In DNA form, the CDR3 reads TGCGCCAGCAGTGAGTCGACAGGGTTGAACACTGAAGCTTTCTTT.

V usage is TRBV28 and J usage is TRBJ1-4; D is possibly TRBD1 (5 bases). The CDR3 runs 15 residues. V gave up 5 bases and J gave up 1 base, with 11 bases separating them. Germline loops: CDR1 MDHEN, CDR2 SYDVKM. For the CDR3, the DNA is TGTGCCAGCAGTCCAGCAGGGTTAACTAATGAAAAACTGTTTTTT. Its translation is CASSPAGLTNEKLFF.

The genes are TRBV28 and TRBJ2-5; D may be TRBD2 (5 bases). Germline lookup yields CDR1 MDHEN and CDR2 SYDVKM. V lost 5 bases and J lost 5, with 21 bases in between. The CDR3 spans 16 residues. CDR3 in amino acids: CASSKVPGLPQETQYF. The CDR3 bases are TGTGCCAGCAGTAAAGTACCAGGACTCCCTCAGGAGACCCAGTACTTC.

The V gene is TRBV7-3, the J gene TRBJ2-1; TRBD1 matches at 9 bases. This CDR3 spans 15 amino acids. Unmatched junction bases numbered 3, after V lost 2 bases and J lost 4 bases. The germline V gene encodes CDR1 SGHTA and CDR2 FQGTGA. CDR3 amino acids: CASSLRQGGYNEQFF. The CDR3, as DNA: TGTGCCAGCAGCTTACGACAGGGGGGATACAATGAGCAGTTCTTC.

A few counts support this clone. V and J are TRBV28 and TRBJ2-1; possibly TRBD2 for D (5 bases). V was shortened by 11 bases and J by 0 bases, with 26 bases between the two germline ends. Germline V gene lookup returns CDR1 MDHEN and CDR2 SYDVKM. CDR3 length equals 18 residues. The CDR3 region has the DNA TGTGCCGTTCCGAAGGACTCCTCCCTAGGCAGCTCCTACAATGAGCAGTTCTTC. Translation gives CAVPKDSSLGSSYNEQFF. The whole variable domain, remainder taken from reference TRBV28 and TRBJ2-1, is DVKVTQSSRYLVKRTGEKVFLECVQDMDHENMFWYRQDPGLGLRLIYFSYDVKMKEKGDIPEGYSVSREKKERFSLILESASTNQTSMYLCAVPKDSSLGSSYNEQFFGPGTRLTVL.

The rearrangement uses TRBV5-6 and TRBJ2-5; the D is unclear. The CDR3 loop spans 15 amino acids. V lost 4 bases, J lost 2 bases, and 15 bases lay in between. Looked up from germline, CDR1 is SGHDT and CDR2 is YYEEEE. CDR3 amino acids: CASSMPLASQETQYF. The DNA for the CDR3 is TGTGCCAGCAGCATGCCCCTTGCCAGTCAAGAGACCCAGTACTTC.

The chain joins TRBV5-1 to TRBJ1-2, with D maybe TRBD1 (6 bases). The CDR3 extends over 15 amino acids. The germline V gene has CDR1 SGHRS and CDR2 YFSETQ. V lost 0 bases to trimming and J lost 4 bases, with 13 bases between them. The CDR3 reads CASSLDGGEIYGYTF. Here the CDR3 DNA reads TGCGCCAGCAGCTTGGATGGGGGCGAGATCTATGGCTACACCTTC.

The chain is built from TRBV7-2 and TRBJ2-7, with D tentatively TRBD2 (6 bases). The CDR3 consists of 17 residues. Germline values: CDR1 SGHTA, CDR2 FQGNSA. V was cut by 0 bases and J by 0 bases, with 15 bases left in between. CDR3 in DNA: TGTGCCAGCAGCTTAGCAACCGGGACTCAGAGCTCCTACGAGCAGTACTTC. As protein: CASSLATGTQSSYEQYF.

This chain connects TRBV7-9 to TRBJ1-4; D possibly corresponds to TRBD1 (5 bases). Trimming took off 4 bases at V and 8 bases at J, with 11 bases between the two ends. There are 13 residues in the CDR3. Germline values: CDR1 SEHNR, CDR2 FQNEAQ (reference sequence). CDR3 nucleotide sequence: TGTGCCAGCAGCTACGGACATGGCGAAAAACTGTTTTTT. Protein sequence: CASSYGHGEKLFF. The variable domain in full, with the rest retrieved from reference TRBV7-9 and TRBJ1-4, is DTGVSQNPRHKITKRGQNVTFRCDPISEHNRLYWYRQTLGQGPEFLTYFQNEAQLEKSRLLSDRFSAERPKGSFSTLEIQRTEQGDSAMYLCASSYGHGEKLFFGSGTQLSVL.

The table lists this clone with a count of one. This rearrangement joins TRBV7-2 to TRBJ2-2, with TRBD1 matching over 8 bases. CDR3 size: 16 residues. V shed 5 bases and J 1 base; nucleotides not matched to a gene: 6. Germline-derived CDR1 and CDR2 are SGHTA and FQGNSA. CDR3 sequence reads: CASSPRQGMNTGELFF. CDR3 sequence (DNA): TGTGCCAGCAGCCCGCGACAGGGGATGAACACCGGGGAGCTGTTTTTT.

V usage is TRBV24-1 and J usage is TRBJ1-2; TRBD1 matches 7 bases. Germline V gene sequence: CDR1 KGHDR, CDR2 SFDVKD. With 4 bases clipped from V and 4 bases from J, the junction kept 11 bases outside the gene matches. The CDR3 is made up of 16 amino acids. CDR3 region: CATSETGTVDFYGYTF. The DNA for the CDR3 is TGTGCCACCAGTGAAACCGGGACAGTAGACTTCTATGGCTACACCTTC.

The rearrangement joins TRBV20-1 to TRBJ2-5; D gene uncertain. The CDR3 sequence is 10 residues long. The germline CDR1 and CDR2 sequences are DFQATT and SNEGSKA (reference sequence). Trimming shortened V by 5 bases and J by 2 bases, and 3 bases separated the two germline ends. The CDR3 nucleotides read TGCAGTGCTCAGCAAGAGACCCAGTACTTC. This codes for CSAQQETQYF.

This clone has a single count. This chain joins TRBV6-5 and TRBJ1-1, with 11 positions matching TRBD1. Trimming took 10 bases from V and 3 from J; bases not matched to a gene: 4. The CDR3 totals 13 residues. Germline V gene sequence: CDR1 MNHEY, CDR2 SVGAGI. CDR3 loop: CATWTGGYTEAFF. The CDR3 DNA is TGTGCCACCTGGACAGGGGGCTACACTGAAGCTTTCTTT.

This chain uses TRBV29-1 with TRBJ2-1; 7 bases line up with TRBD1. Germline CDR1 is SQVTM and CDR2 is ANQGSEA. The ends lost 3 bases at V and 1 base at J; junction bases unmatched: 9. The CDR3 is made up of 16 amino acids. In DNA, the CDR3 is TGCAGCGTTGATCCCACCAACAGGGGTTCCTACAATGAGCAGTTCTTC. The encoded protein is CSVDPTNRGSYNEQFF.

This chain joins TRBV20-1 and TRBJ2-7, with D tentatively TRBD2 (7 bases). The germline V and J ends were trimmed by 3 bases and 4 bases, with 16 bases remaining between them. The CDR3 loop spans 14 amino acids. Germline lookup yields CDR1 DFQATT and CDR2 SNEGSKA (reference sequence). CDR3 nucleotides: TGCAGTGCTAGTAAGGGGGGGTTCGGGTACGAGCAGTACTTC. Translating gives CSASKGGFGYEQYF.